This TCR beta chain was retrieved from a study of blood T cell repertoires in COVID-19. Study details: From T cells, B-cell-depleted T cells, or PBMCs came the material, which was cDNA or gDNA.

Using immunoSEQ multiplex PCR, the repertoire was profiled, and TCRdb retains in-frame clones only, with some absent. Altogether 330,000 or so clones are present, roughly 87% being singletons, with the ten largest covering 2.5% to 3%. Germline V gene lookup returns CDR1 MNHEY and CDR2 SMNVEV (reference sequence). The CDR3 spans 13 residues. The V end lost 2 bases, the J end lost 8 bases, and 12 bases lay between the germline ends. This clone was detected once. The sequenced material came from PBMCs or T cells enriched from blood (not recorded which). This TCR derives from a young woman who had recovered from COVID-19. This chain links TRBV27 with TRBJ1-1; D ambiguous. The CDR3 nucleotides are TGTGCCAGCAGTTTAGTCGGTGACTCGGAAGCTTTCTTT. Translation gives CASSLVGDSEAFF.